One sample yielded the 6 T cell receptor beta chains listed below, sequenced in a study of T cells in Graves' hyperthyroidism and ophthalmopathy. Amplified TCR beta CDR3 regions derived from RNA transcripts. The TCR CDR3 first-round RT-PCR relied on the HTBI primer set. TCRdb re-derived calls from the multiplex PCR reads in MiXCR, one entry per CDR3 protein. The data show fewer than 650,000 distinct CDR3 sequences, with approximately 14% seen just once and roughly 5.7% held by the top ten. Material: blood. The origin of the receptors is a woman in her twenties or thirties with Graves' hyperthyroidism that later progressed to Graves' ophthalmopathy.

With respect to this clonotype: Lacking the conserved final phenylalanine or tryptophan, this CDR3 likely reflects a read error. The V gene is TRBV7-3, the J gene TRBJ1-4, with TRBD1 matching over 8 bases. This CDR3 comprises 15 residues. CDR1 is SGHTA, CDR2 FQGTGA, per germline. V was pared by 2 bases and J by 5 bases, with 4 bases of the junction left unmatched. CDR3: CASSLFRDRNEKLFS. The DNA of the CDR3 is TGTGCCAGCAGCTTATTCCGGGACAGGAATGAAAAACTGTTTTCT.

The chain joins TRBV30 to TRBJ2-7; possibly TRBD2 for D (5 bases). CDR3 length: 13 residues. The germline gives CDR1 GTSNPN, CDR2 SVGIG (reference sequence). The ends were cut back, 0 bases at V and 5 bases at J, with 11 bases in the middle. CDR3 in DNA: TGTGCCTGGAGTGTAGGTCTAGCTGACGAGCAGTACTTC. It is translated as CAWSVGLADEQYF.

This clonotype was picked up many times. This chain uses TRBV10-3 with TRBJ1-4; TRBD1 agrees at 9 bases. This CDR3 is built from 14 residues. Germline values: CDR1 ENHRY, CDR2 SYGVKD. V was clipped by 10 bases and J by 5 bases; unmatched bases: 8. Here the CDR3 reads CATNQGQGNEKLFF. The CDR3 region has the DNA TGTGCCACCAACCAAGGACAGGGGAATGAAAAACTGTTTTTT.

Ten or more counts support this clonotype. The chain has TRBV9 and TRBJ1-1, with no clear D. The V end was cut by 0 bases, the J end by 4 bases, with 10 bases between. Looked up from germline, CDR1 is SGDLS and CDR2 is YYNGEE. The CDR3 is 14 amino acids. CDR3 nucleotide sequence: TGTGCCAGCAGCGTAGAACCCACCAGCACTGAAGCTTTCTTT. Its protein is CASSVEPTSTEAFF.

This clonotype has at least ten counts. The chain is built from TRBV20-1 and TRBJ1-1; D perhaps matches TRBD1 (6 bases). V shed 5 bases and J shed 0 bases, with 10 bases lying between them. The CDR3 contains 13 residues. CDR1 DFQATT and CDR2 SNEGSKA come from the germline V gene (reference sequence). The CDR3 spells CSAGGQLNTEAFF. CDR3 sequence (DNA): TGCAGTGCTGGTGGACAGTTGAACACTGAAGCTTTCTTT.

The chain has TRBV3-1 and TRBJ2-2; TRBD2 agrees at 12 bases. Trimming cost V 4 bases and J 0 bases; bases outside gene matches: 12. The CDR3 has 20 amino acids. Germline CDR1 is LGHDT and CDR2 is YNNKEL (reference sequence). CDR3 in DNA: TGTGCCAGCAGCCTTTTTTTCCCGACTAGCGGGAGATCGAACACCGGGGAGCTGTTTTTT. Translated, it gives CASSLFFPTSGRSNTGELFF.